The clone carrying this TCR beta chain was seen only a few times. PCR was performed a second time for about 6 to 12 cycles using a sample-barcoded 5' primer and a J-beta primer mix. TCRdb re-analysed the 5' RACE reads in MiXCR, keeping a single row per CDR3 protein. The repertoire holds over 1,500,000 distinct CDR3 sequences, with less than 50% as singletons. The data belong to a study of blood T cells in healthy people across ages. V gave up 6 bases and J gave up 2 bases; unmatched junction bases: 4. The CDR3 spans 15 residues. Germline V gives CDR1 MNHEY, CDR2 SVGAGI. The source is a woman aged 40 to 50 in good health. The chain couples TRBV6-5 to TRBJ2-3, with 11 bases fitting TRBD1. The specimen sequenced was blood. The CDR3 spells CASRRDRGFTDTQYF. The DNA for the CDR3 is TGTGCCAGCAGGAGGGACAGGGGGTTCACAGATACGCAGTATTTT.